These 32 T cell receptor beta chains were all obtained from the same sample, sequenced in a study of post-analysis software for immune sequencing data. Overall study findings and caveats: Higher frequency in patients than in controls was seen for roughly five TRBV segments, with TRBV5-6, TRBV5-1 and TRBV20-1 among them.

Their antigens remain unidentified. Unique molecular identifiers were present in the TCR beta cDNA libraries. TCRdb redid the calling of the PCR reads with MiXCR, one entry per CDR3 protein. The data hold approximately 400,000 distinct CDR3 sequences, with 30% to 45% observed a single time. Sequenced material: blood. These receptors all stem from a girl under 18 with multiple sclerosis.

This clonotype was observed a handful of times. The V call is TRBV29-1, the J call TRBJ1-4; D ambiguous. Germline CDR1 reads SQVTM; CDR2 reads ANQGSEA. Trimming removed 5 bases at V and 0 bases at J, with 7 bases between. The CDR3 runs to 13 residues. CDR3: CSVCSPTNEKLFF. CDR3 coding DNA: TGCAGCGTTTGCAGCCCAACTAATGAAAAACTGTTTTTT.

With respect to this clonotype: Compared with germline, one end of the junction differs, possibly owing to a read error. The chain joins TRBV12-3 or TRBV12-4 to TRBJ1-2; 10 nucleotides line up with TRBD1. The CDR3 consists of 16 residues. CDR3 sequence: CASSLAGTGERYGHTF. The CDR3 coding sequence is TGTGCCAGCAGTTTAGCTGGGACAGGGGAAAGGTATGGCCACACCTTC.

The CDR3 region has the DNA TGTGCCAGCAGCTATAGGGGGGGACTCGAAGCTTTCTTT. Translation gives CASSYRGGLEAFF. The chain carries TRBV7-8 and TRBJ1-1, with TRBD1 as a possible D gene (6 bases). V was trimmed by 4 bases and J by 8 bases, leaving 14 bases between them. Per the germline V gene, CDR1 is SGHVS and CDR2 is FQNEAQ. The CDR3 length is 13 residues.

In regard to this clonotype: This may be a read error: a much more frequent sequence differs by one nucleotide. DNA of the CDR3: TGCGCCAGCAGCCGTGGGACAGAAGAGACCCAGTACTTC. Translation: CASSRGTEETQYF. V and J are TRBV4-1 and TRBJ2-5; 7 positions agree with TRBD1. The CDR3 is 13 amino acids. Looked up from germline, CDR1 is MGHRA and CDR2 is YSYEKL. V was pared by 4 bases and J by 3 bases, with 2 bases of the junction left unmatched.

Regarding this clonotype: The germline gene is not matched at one end of the junction; a read error may be the cause. This chain connects TRBV6-5 to TRBJ1-2, with 7 bases identical to TRBD1. The CDR3 contains 14 residues. CDR1 MNHEY and CDR2 SVGAGI come from the germline V gene. CDR3 coding DNA: TGTGCCAGCAGCCCTTTTCAGGGGGACTATGGCTGCACCTTC. Translation: CASSPFQGDYGCTF.

The V gene is TRBV2, the J gene TRBJ2-7; 11 bases fit TRBD1. This CDR3 region has 13 residues. Looked up from germline, CDR1 is SNHLY and CDR2 is FYNNEI. The ends lost 10 bases at V and 1 base at J; junction bases unmatched: 3. In DNA, the CDR3 is TGTGCCACGGGGACAGGGGGTTCCTACGAGCAGTACTTC. This codes for CATGTGGSYEQYF.

This clonotype has a handful of counts. J is TRBJ2-7 and V is TRBV3-1; D is possibly TRBD1 (5 bases). CDR3 length: 15 residues. Per the germline V gene, CDR1 is LGHDT and CDR2 is YNNKEL (reference sequence). The V end was cut by 0 bases, the J end by 7 bases, with 16 bases between. The CDR3: CASSQESAGPREQYF. For the CDR3, the DNA is TGTGCCAGCAGCCAAGAGTCCGCAGGGCCGAGAGAGCAGTACTTC.

This clonotype was seen a handful of times. The V call is TRBV12-5, the J call TRBJ1-2, with 8 bases fitting TRBD1. The ends lost 5 bases at V and 7 bases at J; junction bases unmatched: 9. Germline CDR1 is LGHNT and CDR2 is FRNRAP. CDR3 length equals 14 residues. As DNA, the CDR3 is TGTGCTAGTGGTGATTCACAGGGGGTTGGTGGCTACACCTTC. It translates to CASGDSQGVGGYTF.

This clonotype appeared a single time. Germline is not matched at one junction end, which may reflect a read error. The chain links TRBV10-3 to TRBJ2-3; TRBD2 matches 7 bases. The CDR3 runs to 13 residues. The germline gives CDR1 ENHRY, CDR2 SYGVKD. DNA of the CDR3: TGTGCCATCACCGGGACTACCACAGATGCGCAGTATTTT. Amino acid sequence: CAITGTTTDAQYF.

This clonotype has just a few counts. The genes are TRBV12-5 and TRBJ2-4, with 8 bases lining up with TRBD2. The end of the DNA fits TRBJ2-7 better, so the J call may be wrong. The CDR3 length is 16 residues. Germline loops: CDR1 LGHNT, CDR2 FRNRAP. CDR3 loop: CASGLVGGGVTYEQYF. CDR3 in DNA: TGTGCTAGTGGTTTGGTCGGGGGGGGAGTAACCTACGAGCAGTACTTC.

The V gene is TRBV5-1, the J gene TRBJ1-2; 7 bases align to TRBD1. Germline CDR1 SGHRS, CDR2 YFSETQ. The CDR3 has 13 residues. The V segment lost 4 bases and the J segment 2 bases; nucleotides outside the gene matches: 2. The CDR3 region is CASSETGNYGYTF. CDR3 nucleotides: TGCGCCAGCAGCGAGACAGGGAACTATGGCTACACCTTC.

This clonotype was counted a single time. The CDR3 bases are TGTGCCAGCAGAAGGGGACTCACCTGGGGCACTGAAGCTTTCTTT. Its protein is CASRRGLTWGTEAFF. This chain connects TRBV27 to TRBJ1-1; possibly TRBD1 for D (5 bases). Germline loops: CDR1 MNHEY, CDR2 SMNVEV (reference sequence). V was clipped by 6 bases and J by 4 bases, with 18 bases between them. This CDR3 is 15 amino acids long.

This chain links TRBV29-1 with TRBJ2-7; D could derive from TRBD1 or TRBD2 (5 bases each). The germline CDR1 and CDR2 sequences are SQVTM and ANQGSEA. This CDR3 spans 13 amino acids. V dropped 6 bases and J dropped 4 bases, with 16 bases sitting between them. This CDR3 reads CSVPGPSFYEQYF. The DNA for the CDR3 is TGCAGCGTCCCGGGACCTTCCTTTTACGAGCAGTACTTC.

The V and J genes are TRBV6-5 and TRBJ2-3; D call uncertain. In germline, CDR1 is MNHEY, CDR2 SVGAGI. CDR3 length: 13 residues. The ends were cut back, 4 bases at V and 11 bases at J, with 16 bases in the middle. The CDR3 nucleotides read TGTGCCAGCAGTTCCTCGATCGCCTTTGGGCAGTATTTT. As protein: CASSSSIAFGQYF.

The V gene is TRBV7-2, the J gene TRBJ2-1; the D gene could be TRBD1 or TRBD2 (6 bases each). CDR1 is SGHTA and CDR2 is FQGNSA in the germline V gene. The CDR3 loop spans 13 amino acids. The V gene lost 5 bases and the J gene lost 8 bases, with 13 bases spanning the gap. The chain's CDR3 is CASSHEGGHEQFF. CDR3 nucleotides: TGTGCCAGCAGCCACGAGGGGGGCCATGAGCAGTTCTTC.

This chain joins TRBV6-6 and TRBJ2-5, with D possibly being TRBD2 (5 bases). The CDR3 runs to 15 residues. V was clipped by 4 bases and J by 3 bases, with 15 bases between them. The germline V gene encodes CDR1 MNHNY and CDR2 SVGAGI (reference sequence). CDR3 in DNA: TGTGCCAGCAGTTGGGTTAGCGAAGGTGAAGAGACCCAGTACTTC. This codes for CASSWVSEGEETQYF.

The chain is built from TRBV20-1 and TRBJ2-7; D gene ambiguous. V shed 1 base and J shed 5 bases, with 18 bases lying between them. CDR1 and CDR2 (germline): DFQATT, SNEGSKA (reference sequence). The CDR3 has 15 residues. CDR3 in amino acids: CSARGPWLSVHEQYF. The DNA for the CDR3 is TGCAGTGCTAGAGGCCCGTGGCTCAGCGTCCACGAGCAGTACTTC.

Comment on this clonotype: Its ends do not fully match the called genes, so a read error is possible. The gene calls are TRBV5-1 and TRBJ2-3; 8 bases align to TRBD2. Germline assignment: CDR1 SGHRS and CDR2 YFSETQ. The CDR3 consists of 17 residues. CDR3 sequence (DNA): TGCGCCAGCAGCTCGACTAGCGTGATAGGTCGCACAGATACGCAATATTTT. Amino acid sequence: CASSSTSVIGRTDTQYF.

The count of this clonotype is one. The junction departs from the called germline gene at one end, perhaps through a read error. V is TRBV4-2 and J is TRBJ2-1; 9 bases are shared with TRBD2. CDR3 length equals 16 residues. Germline V gene lookup returns CDR1 LGHNA and CDR2 YNFKEQ. CDR3 region: CAGSQELAGAYNEQFF. The CDR3 bases are TGTGCCGGCAGCCAAGAGTTAGCGGGGGCCTACAATGAGCAGTTCTTC.

This clonotype appeared a few times. V gene TRBV7-9 combines with J gene TRBJ2-3, with 8 bases lining up with TRBD1. Germline V CDR1 and CDR2: SEHNR, FQNEAQ (reference sequence). CDR3 length: 16 residues. V gave up 0 bases and J gave up 4 bases; unmatched junction bases: 6. In DNA form, the CDR3 reads TGTGCCAGCAGCTTAGCGGACAGGGTATTGGCAGATACGCAGTATTTT. It specifies CASSLADRVLADTQYF.

In the case of this clonotype: Compared with germline, one end of the junction differs, possibly owing to a read error. CDR3 DNA sequence: TGCAGTGCTAGACCCCTTGGGCTCGAGCACTACTTC. This encodes CSARPLGLEHYF. V usage is TRBV20-1 and J usage is TRBJ2-7, with D unresolved. The CDR3 extends over 12 amino acids. Germline CDR1 DFQATT, CDR2 SNEGSKA (reference sequence).

CDR3 sequence reads: CASRQGGTEAFF. Written as DNA, the CDR3 is TGTGCCAGCAGACAGGGCGGCACTGAAGCTTTCTTT. The chain employs TRBV27 and TRBJ1-1; possible D gene TRBD1, 6 bases. The V end lost 6 bases, the J end lost 4 bases, and 9 bases lay between the germline ends. CDR1 and CDR2 (germline): MNHEY, SMNVEV (reference sequence). This CDR3 comprises 12 residues.

There are a few counts of this clonotype. CDR3 nucleotides: TGTGCCAGCTTTGGGGGGAATACAGATACGCAGTATTTT. Amino acid sequence: CASFGGNTDTQYF. The rearrangement uses TRBV6-6 and TRBJ2-3; the D gene is possibly TRBD2 (6 bases). The CDR3 has 13 residues. The V and J ends lost 8 bases and 3 bases respectively, with 12 bases between them. Germline V gene data show CDR1 as MNHNY and CDR2 as SVGAGI (reference sequence).

The chain employs TRBV6-2 or TRBV6-3 and TRBJ1-2, with D perhaps matching TRBD1 (6 bases). Trimming cost V 5 bases and J 6 bases, with 13 bases left between them. Germline V lookup: CDR1 MNHEY, CDR2 SVGEGT. This CDR3 has 13 amino acids. The CDR3 DNA reads TGTGCCAGCAGTCAAGGGGGTGATAATGGCTACACCTTC. Protein sequence: CASSQGGDNGYTF.

The rearrangement links TRBV4-1 to TRBJ2-2; D ambiguous. The germline CDR1 and CDR2 sequences are MGHRA and YSYEKL. The V end was cut by 1 base, the J end by 7 bases, with 13 bases between. CDR3 length: 15 residues. This chain's CDR3 is CASSQAGVGGGELFF. The DNA of the CDR3 is TGCGCCAGCAGCCAAGCGGGTGTGGGCGGCGGGGAGCTGTTTTTT.

The chain combines TRBV6-5 with TRBJ1-2; maybe TRBD1 (5 bases). V was clipped by 2 bases and J by 6 bases, with 16 bases between them. Germline CDR1 and CDR2: MNHEY and SVGAGI. The length of the CDR3 is 15 residues. In nucleotides, the CDR3 is TGTGCCAGCAGTTACAGCGGACACGCCCGGGATGGCTACACCTTC. It yields the protein CASSYSGHARDGYTF.

The V and J genes are TRBV6-5 and TRBJ2-5; 7 nucleotides align to TRBD2. J lost 5 bases, V lost 2 bases, and 5 bases had no gene match. The CDR3 runs 14 residues. In germline, CDR1 is MNHEY, CDR2 SVGAGI. The CDR3 DNA sequence: TGTGCCAGCAGTTACGGGGGGGTATCGGAGACCCAGTACTTC. This encodes CASSYGGVSETQYF.

This chain connects TRBV24-1 to TRBJ2-1; 8 nucleotides align to TRBD1. CDR1 KGHDR and CDR2 SFDVKD come from the germline V gene. The V segment lost 10 bases and the J segment 4 bases; nucleotides outside the gene matches: 8. This CDR3 has 14 amino acids. CDR3 loop: CATQDRGAYNEQFF. CDR3 in DNA: TGTGCCACACAAGACAGGGGTGCGTACAATGAGCAGTTCTTC.

This clonotype was seen a handful of times. This chain links TRBV20-1 with TRBJ2-1; D ambiguous. This CDR3 contains 13 residues. V was pared by 3 bases and J by 7 bases, with 13 bases between. The germline gives CDR1 DFQATT, CDR2 SNEGSKA (reference sequence). Here the CDR3 DNA reads TGCAGTGCTAGGCTACCGAGTTGGAATGAGCAGTTCTTC. Protein product: CSARLPSWNEQFF.

A remark on this clonotype: One base away lies a much larger clone, so this may be a sequencing read error. The CDR3 region is CSVAGTGDEKRFF. Here the CDR3 DNA reads TGCAGCGTTGCCGGGACAGGGGATGAAAAACGGTTTTTT. V gene TRBV29-1 combines with J gene TRBJ1-4; 10 bases line up with TRBD1. The CDR3 is made up of 13 amino acids. Germline V gene data show CDR1 as SQVTM and CDR2 as ANQGSEA.

In its sample, this clonotype was seen a few times. This chain uses TRBV4-3 with TRBJ2-3; no clear D. V lost 4 bases and J 3 bases, leaving 11 bases between the germline ends. Germline CDR1 LGHNA, CDR2 YSLEER. The CDR3 sequence is 14 residues long. The CDR3 DNA follows: TGCGCCAGCAGCCCGTTAATAAGTACAGATACGCAGTATTTT. The encoded protein is CASSPLISTDTQYF.

V is TRBV20-1 and J is TRBJ1-1; 9 bases are shared with TRBD1. J was trimmed by 7 bases and V by 6 bases; bases with no gene match: 12. The germline CDR1 and CDR2 sequences are DFQATT and SNEGSKA (reference sequence). The CDR3 length is 14 residues. The CDR3 bases are TGCAGTGCCCGCAGGACAGGGGCCGCCCTTGAAGCTTTCTTT. Translating gives CSARRTGAALEAFF.